This TCR beta chain was recovered during a study of cytomegalovirus exposure and HLA in healthy donors. Study-wide findings and caveats: Excluded: some indistinguishable V segments such as TRBV6-2 and TRBV6-3.

Worth noting for this clone: As yet, its antigen is unknown.

The CDR3 is 16 residues long. Per germline, CDR1 ENHRY and CDR2 SYGVKD. Losses at the gene ends were 4 bases for V and 8 bases for J; bases not matched to a gene: 14. The study ran its PCR with 60 Vbeta and 13 Jbeta primers. Measured with immunoSEQ multiplex PCR; TCRdb has only the in-frame clones, and not every one. The table lists some 70,000 clones, roughly 70% of them singletons. The clonotype was recovered from a young woman in good health and CMV-seronegative. The chain couples TRBV10-3 to TRBJ1-2, with 9 nucleotides matching TRBD1. Sequences were obtained from PBMCs. The chain's CDR3 is CAISGQAGQGLEGYTF. In DNA, the CDR3 is TGTGCCATCAGTGGCCAGGCGGGACAGGGTCTAGAGGGCTACACCTTC.